A selection of T cell receptor beta chains follows, all from one sample in a study of T cell changes during pregnancy in multiple sclerosis. Produced via immunoSEQ multiplex PCR; TCRdb's table is partial and in-frame only. Of 73,000 or so clones listed, roughly 90% are singletons. This specimen consisted of peripheral blood, obtained after pregnancy. All receptors come from a female donor in good health, enrolled as a control in a pregnancy study. Each CDR3 is given with its conserved first and last residue.

CDR3aa,v_gene,len,j_gene
CASSSGGQGGDTIYF,TRBV7-2,15,TRBJ1-3
CAIRRLAGDRNEQYF,TRBV10-3,15,TRBJ2-7
CASSMAGGSFREQYF,TRBV19,15,TRBJ2-7
CASSADRGNTEAFF,TRBV9,14,TRBJ1-1
CASSFSTDNQPQHF,TRBV7-9,14,TRBJ1-5
CASSETPQGGNQPQHF,TRBV6-1,16,TRBJ1-5
CASSWQAGLPSAGGYTF,TRBV5-4,17,TRBJ1-2
CAISEQLSNQPQHF,TRBV10-3,14,TRBJ1-5
CASSYINADTQYF,TRBV7-7,13,TRBJ2-3
CASSLVGDYEQYF,TRBV11-2,13,TRBJ2-7
CASSQEGQTTQYF,TRBV4-3,13,TRBJ2-7
CASSRDREGNGYTF,TRBV7-6,14,TRBJ1-2
CASNRRENTEAFF,TRBV5-4,13,TRBJ1-1
CASGLAQGYEQYF,TRBV12-5,13,TRBJ2-7
CASSQDGAPRYNEQFF,TRBV4-3,16,TRBJ2-1
CASSGTGNNYEQYF,TRBV9,14,TRBJ2-7
CSVEEGVDTQYF,TRBV29-1,12,TRBJ2-3
CASSIDPSSDTQYF,TRBV19,14,TRBJ2-3
CASSLGQGDSYEQYF,TRBV4-3,15,TRBJ2-7
CASAAGVPTGELFF,TRBV6-1,14,TRBJ2-2
CASSLSARTGPGNTIYF,TRBV12-1,17,TRBJ1-3
CASSEGWTSGDNEQFF,TRBV2,16,TRBJ2-1
CASSEGRGPNQPQHF,TRBV6-1,15,TRBJ1-5
CASRSVNTGELFF,TRBV6-1,13,TRBJ2-2
CASSLGRGAEAFF,TRBV5-6,13,TRBJ1-1
CASSVARQGEQYF,TRBV9,13,TRBJ2-7
CASSLDRVGTEAFF,TRBV7-9,14,TRBJ1-1
CASSPGHLFGSNQPQHF,TRBV18,17,TRBJ1-5
CASNDRDRYSNQPQHF,TRBV6-6,16,TRBJ1-5
CASSPGAGETQYF,TRBV18,13,TRBJ2-5
CASGPRLAGGPVYEQYF,TRBV19,17,TRBJ2-7
CASRRRAHGAYEQYF,TRBV23-1,15,TRBJ2-7
CAMGQGNKMNTEAFF,TRBV6-1,15,TRBJ1-1
CASSLGGVGELFF,TRBV11-1,13,TRBJ2-2
CASSQGEVGYQETQYF,TRBV4-1,16,TRBJ2-5
CASSQEEAAATPQETQYF,TRBV4-1,18,TRBJ2-5
CAWSVPQGAAPYEQYF,TRBV30,16,TRBJ2-7
CASSSGGTDTQYF,TRBV6-5,13,TRBJ2-3
CASSLSGGYTEAFF,TRBV11-3,14,TRBJ1-1
CASSEGQGYNYGYTF,TRBV5-5,15,TRBJ1-2
CASRIQATNEKLFF,TRBV7-9,14,TRBJ1-4
CASRGTGPGNQPQHF,TRBV25-1,15,TRBJ1-5
CASRPGIPNTGELFF,TRBV5-6,15,TRBJ2-2
CASSRYFWPSSGGADEQFF,TRBV5-4,19,TRBJ2-1
CASRAGTGGWGYTF,TRBV6-6,14,TRBJ1-2
CASSVLSDTQYF,TRBV5-6,12,TRBJ2-3
CASSYTSGSYEQYF,TRBV6-5,14,TRBJ2-7
CASSSSGGRQETQYF,TRBV6-6,15,TRBJ2-5
CASTLTGGYQETQYF,TRBV5-8,15,TRBJ2-5